Listed here are 21 T cell receptor beta chains from one sample, sequenced in a study of blood T cell dynamics during melanoma immunotherapy. TCRdb keeps only in-frame clones here, not all; method: immunoSEQ multiplex PCR. The sample includes 700 to 900 clones, approximately 87% seen only once; the top ten take 10%. Overall study findings and caveats: Immune-effector CD8+ cells best matched cell-free DNA CDR3 sequences and were most clonal.

The antigens these receptors bind are not known. Documented time point: week 3, after first cycle of checkpoint inhibitor. Immune-effector memory T cells were defined as CD3+ CD4- CD8+ CD45RA- CD45RO-high CD27- CCR7-. Sequenced material: CD8+ T cells from blood, taken from a patient treated with checkpoint blockade. The receptors derive from a human donor with melanoma.

This clone was found once. J is TRBJ2-5 and V is TRBV7-2; 9 bases are shared with TRBD1. The J call could be wrong; TRBJ2-7 is a better fit for the DNA end. This CDR3 is 15 amino acids long. Germline V gene data show CDR1 as SGHTA and CDR2 as FQGNSA. The CDR3 reads CASSLDGTGFYEQYF. The CDR3 nucleotides are TGTGCCAGCAGCTTAGACGGGACAGGGTTTTACGAGCAGTACTTC.

The chain uses TRBV28 and TRBJ2-3, with a tentative D call TRBD2 (6 bases). V shed 7 bases and J shed 5 bases, with 22 bases lying between them. Per germline, CDR1 MDHEN and CDR2 SYDVKM. The CDR3 runs to 16 residues. For the CDR3, the DNA is TGTGCCAGCACCAACATGGAACGGGAGTCGGGAGATACGCAGTATTTT. Encoded protein: CASTNMERESGDTQYF.

The gene calls are TRBV6-4 and TRBJ2-2; 8 bases match TRBD2. Germline CDR1 MRHNA, CDR2 SNTAGT. The CDR3 is made up of 14 amino acids. Unmatched junction bases numbered 2, after V lost 2 bases and J lost 6 bases. CDR3 protein: CASSDRLAPGELFF. For the CDR3, the DNA is TGTGCCAGCAGTGACAGACTAGCGCCCGGGGAGCTGTTTTTT.

This clone appeared a few times. The chain recombines TRBV2 with TRBJ1-5; 7 bases are shared with TRBD1. This CDR3 comprises 14 residues. The junction had 1 base not matched to a gene; V was cut back by 3 bases and J by 2 bases. Per germline, CDR1 SNHLY and CDR2 FYNNEI. The CDR3 spells CASSDQGGNQPQHF. The CDR3 nucleotides are TGTGCCAGCAGTGATCAGGGGGGCAATCAGCCCCAGCATTTT. Based on the CDR3 plus reference TRBV2 and TRBJ1-5, the full variable domain is EPEVTQTPSHQVTQMGQEVILRCVPISNHLYFYWYRQILGQKVEFLVSFYNNEISEKSEIFDDQFSVERPDGSNFTLKIRSTKLEDSAMYFCASSDQGGNQPQHFGDGTRLSIL.

The V and J genes are TRBV6-5 and TRBJ1-2; D is unclear. The germline V gene has CDR1 MNHEY and CDR2 SVGAGI. The CDR3 length is 11 residues. The V end was cut by 6 bases, the J end by 10 bases, with 12 bases between. As DNA, the CDR3 is TGTGCCAGCAGACTAAATAAGGACTACACCTTC. It encodes CASRLNKDYTF.

The chain uses TRBV5-1 and TRBJ2-7; D is unresolved. The CDR3 totals 14 residues. Germline lookup yields CDR1 SGHRS and CDR2 YFSETQ. Trimming stripped 0 bases from V and 0 bases from J, with 7 bases between. The CDR3 DNA sequence: TGCGCCAGCAGCTTGGAAGGCAGCTCCTACGAGCAGTACTTC. As protein: CASSLEGSSYEQYF. The variable domain in full, with the rest retrieved from reference TRBV5-1 and TRBJ2-7, is KAGVTQTPRYLIKTRGQQVTLSCSPISGHRSVSWYQQTPGQGLQFLFEYFSETQRNKGNFPGRFSGRQFSNSRSEMNVSTLELGDSALYLCASSLEGSSYEQYFGPGTRLTVT.

This CDR3 is CASRKGSSYEQYF. The CDR3 DNA reads as TGTGCCAGTAGGAAGGGTAGCTCCTACGAGCAGTACTTC. The V and J genes are TRBV19 and TRBJ2-7, with D unclear. Germline V lookup: CDR1 LNHDA, CDR2 SQIVND (reference sequence). Trimming took 6 bases from V and 0 from J, leaving 9 bases between them. This CDR3 is built from 13 residues.

The V and J genes are TRBV14 and TRBJ2-5; D may be TRBD1 (6 bases). The end of the DNA fits TRBJ2-7 better, so the J call may be wrong. This CDR3 spans 14 amino acids. CDR1 SGHDN and CDR2 FVKESK come from the germline V gene. The CDR3 DNA follows: TGTGCCAGCGCTAGGGGGTTTGGTGCCTACGAGCAGTACTTC. This codes for CASARGFGAYEQYF.

The chain couples TRBV7-9 to TRBJ2-1; the D gene is possibly TRBD2 (6 bases). The V and J ends lost 3 bases and 2 bases respectively, with 11 bases between them. The germline CDR1 and CDR2 sequences are SEHNR and FQNEAQ (reference sequence). The CDR3 totals 15 residues. The CDR3 here is CASSFDGSPYNEQFF. CDR3 DNA: TGTGCCAGCAGCTTTGACGGGAGCCCCTACAATGAGCAGTTCTTC.

This rearrangement joins TRBV11-2 to TRBJ1-2; D gene unclear. Germline lookup yields CDR1 SGHAT and CDR2 FQNNGV. Trimming took 5 bases from V and 5 from J, leaving 18 bases between them. CDR3 length: 15 amino acids. The CDR3 spells CASSPTSTPEYGYTF. The DNA for the CDR3 is TGTGCCAGCAGCCCCACCAGTACTCCAGAGTATGGCTACACCTTC.

The chain carries TRBV7-3 and TRBJ2-2, with no clear D. The ends were cut back, 9 bases at V and 0 bases at J, with 14 bases in the middle. The CDR3 sequence is 15 residues long. Per germline, CDR1 SGHTA and CDR2 FQGTGA. The chain's CDR3 is CARASMRTNTGELFF. The CDR3, as DNA: TGTGCCAGGGCCTCGATGCGAACGAACACCGGGGAGCTGTTTTTT.

The gene calls are TRBV7-8 and TRBJ2-7; tentative D call: TRBD2 (6 bases). This CDR3 has 15 residues. Trimming left V 1 base short and J 4 bases short, with 14 bases between. CDR1 SGHVS and CDR2 FQNEAQ come from the germline V gene. The CDR3 bases are TGTGCCAGCAGCTTAGTTCCGGGGAGGAGGTACGAGCAGTACTTC. Amino acid sequence: CASSLVPGRRYEQYF.

This clone was counted a few times. This chain uses TRBV7-9 with TRBJ2-7, with D perhaps being TRBD1 or TRBD2 (5 bases each). Trimming removed 5 bases from V and 5 bases from J, with 10 bases in between. The CDR3 runs 12 residues. Germline V CDR1 and CDR2: SEHNR, FQNEAQ (reference sequence). The DNA of the CDR3 is TGTGCCAGCAGCCCCGGGGACGACGAGCAGTACTTC. Protein: CASSPGDDEQYF.

This rearrangement joins TRBV1 to TRBJ2-1; the D segment call TRBD2 is taken from the table without a DNA check. TRBV1 is an annotated pseudogene. The CDR3 sequence is 18 residues long. The CDR3 sequence is CTSSRGTSGVLFYNEQFF. In DNA form, the CDR3 reads TGCACCAGCAGCCGGGGGACTAGCGGAGTCTTATTCTACAATGAGCAGTTCTTC.

This clone was seen just once. This chain uses TRBV28 with TRBJ2-7; weak D call: TRBD1 (6 bases). CDR1 MDHEN and CDR2 SYDVKM come from the germline V gene. The CDR3 has 13 amino acids. Between the trimmed V and J ends, which lost 9 bases and 0 bases, there was a span of 12 bases. The CDR3 sequence is CASQKQGSYEQYF. The CDR3 DNA reads TGTGCCAGTCAAAAACAGGGCTCCTACGAGCAGTACTTC.

CDR3 nucleotides: TGTGCCAGCAGTGAACCCGTGGGGGGCGGACGACAGCCCCAGCATTTT. It encodes CASSEPVGGGRQPQHF. This chain joins TRBV6-1 and TRBJ1-5; D possibly corresponds to TRBD1 (6 bases). From germline, CDR1 is MNHNS and CDR2 SASEGT. Trimming took off 2 bases at V and 7 bases at J, with 18 bases between the two ends. This CDR3 is 16 amino acids long.

The chain is built from TRBV6-1 and TRBJ2-3; possible D gene TRBD1, 6 bases. The germline V gene encodes CDR1 MNHNS and CDR2 SASEGT. The CDR3 is made up of 16 amino acids. V shed 3 bases and J shed 0 bases, with 13 bases lying between them. CDR3 region: CASSEQQTGSTDTQYF. In DNA form, the CDR3 reads TGTGCCAGCAGTGAGCAGCAGACAGGCAGCACAGATACGCAGTATTTT.

This chain uses TRBV27 with TRBJ1-1; the D is unclear. This CDR3 spans 11 amino acids. V gave up 3 bases and J gave up 8 bases, with 7 bases separating them. Germline CDR1 reads MNHEY; CDR2 reads SMNVEV (reference sequence). The CDR3 loop reads CASSLGMEAFF. The CDR3 region has the DNA TGTGCCAGCAGTTTGGGGATGGAAGCTTTCTTT.

This chain connects TRBV7-9 to TRBJ2-7; D is uncertain. The length of the CDR3 is 12 residues. Germline V CDR1 and CDR2: SEHNR, FQNEAQ (reference sequence). Between the trimmed V and J ends, which lost 3 bases and 5 bases, there was a span of 8 bases. The CDR3 DNA reads TGTGCCAGCAGCTTTGTGGGCCACGAGCAGTACTTC. Translation gives CASSFVGHEQYF.

The chain carries TRBV7-9 and TRBJ1-6; D gene uncertain. Germline V gives CDR1 SEHNR, CDR2 FQNEAQ (reference sequence). V dropped 1 base and J dropped 8 bases, with 3 bases sitting between them. The CDR3 sequence is 12 residues long. The CDR3: CASSLGDSPLHF. CDR3 nucleotides: TGTGCCAGCAGCTTAGGGGATTCACCCCTCCACTTT.

This rearrangement joins TRBV7-4 to TRBJ2-7; 7 nucleotides agree with TRBD1. The trim removed 5 bases at V and 4 bases at J, leaving 5 bases unmatched. Germline CDR1 is SGHVT and CDR2 is SQSDAQ. CDR3 length: 13 amino acids. The CDR3 spells CASSVGQAYEQYF. The CDR3 DNA is TGTGCCAGCAGCGTCGGACAGGCTTACGAGCAGTACTTC.